This T cell receptor beta chain was found in a study of cytomegalovirus exposure and HLA in healthy donors. The CDR3 sequence is 14 residues long. Losses at the gene ends were 3 bases for V and 12 bases for J; bases not matched to a gene: 7. The germline gives CDR1 PRHDT, CDR2 FYEKMQ (reference sequence). Study-wide points: The study assumed roughly uniform donor sequencing depth for presence/absence analyses. Fewer N-insertions than the roughly 670-donor mean were reportedly shown by an Asian-associated ancestry cluster in a later analysis. In a later analysis, several top co-occurrence clusters appeared linked to parvovirus B19, influenza, CMV and Epstein-Barr virus.

In the case of this clone: Its matching antigen is unknown.

The PCR used 60 Vbeta and 13 Jbeta primers. Some clones are missing from TCRdb's copy, which holds only in-frame ones; the method was immunoSEQ multiplex PCR. The table records about 160,000 clones, around four fifths of them present only once. Sequencing input: PBMCs. The gene calls are TRBV13 and TRBJ2-7, with 14 bases fitting TRBD2. The sequence came from a man between 25 and 39 years old in good health and CMV-seronegative. CDR3 nucleotide sequence: TGTGCCAGCAGCTTTACCGGGACTAGCGGGAGCCCGTACTTC. Protein product: CASSFTGTSGSPYF.